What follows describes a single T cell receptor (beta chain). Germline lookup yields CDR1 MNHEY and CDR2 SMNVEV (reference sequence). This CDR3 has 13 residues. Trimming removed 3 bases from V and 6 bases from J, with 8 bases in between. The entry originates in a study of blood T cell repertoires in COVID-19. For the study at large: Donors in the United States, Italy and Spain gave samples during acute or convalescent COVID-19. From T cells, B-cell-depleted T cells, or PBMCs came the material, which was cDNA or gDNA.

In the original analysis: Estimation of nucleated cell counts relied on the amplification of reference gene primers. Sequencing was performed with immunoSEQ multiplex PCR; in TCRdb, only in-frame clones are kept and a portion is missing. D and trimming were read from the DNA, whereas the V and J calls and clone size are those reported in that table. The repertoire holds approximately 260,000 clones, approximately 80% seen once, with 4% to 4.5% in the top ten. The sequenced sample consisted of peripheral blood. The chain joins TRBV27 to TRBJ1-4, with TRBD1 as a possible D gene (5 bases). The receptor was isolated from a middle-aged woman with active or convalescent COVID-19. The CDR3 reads CASSFQGDEKLFF. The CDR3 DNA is TGTGCCAGCAGTTTTCAAGGGGATGAAAAACTGTTTTTT.